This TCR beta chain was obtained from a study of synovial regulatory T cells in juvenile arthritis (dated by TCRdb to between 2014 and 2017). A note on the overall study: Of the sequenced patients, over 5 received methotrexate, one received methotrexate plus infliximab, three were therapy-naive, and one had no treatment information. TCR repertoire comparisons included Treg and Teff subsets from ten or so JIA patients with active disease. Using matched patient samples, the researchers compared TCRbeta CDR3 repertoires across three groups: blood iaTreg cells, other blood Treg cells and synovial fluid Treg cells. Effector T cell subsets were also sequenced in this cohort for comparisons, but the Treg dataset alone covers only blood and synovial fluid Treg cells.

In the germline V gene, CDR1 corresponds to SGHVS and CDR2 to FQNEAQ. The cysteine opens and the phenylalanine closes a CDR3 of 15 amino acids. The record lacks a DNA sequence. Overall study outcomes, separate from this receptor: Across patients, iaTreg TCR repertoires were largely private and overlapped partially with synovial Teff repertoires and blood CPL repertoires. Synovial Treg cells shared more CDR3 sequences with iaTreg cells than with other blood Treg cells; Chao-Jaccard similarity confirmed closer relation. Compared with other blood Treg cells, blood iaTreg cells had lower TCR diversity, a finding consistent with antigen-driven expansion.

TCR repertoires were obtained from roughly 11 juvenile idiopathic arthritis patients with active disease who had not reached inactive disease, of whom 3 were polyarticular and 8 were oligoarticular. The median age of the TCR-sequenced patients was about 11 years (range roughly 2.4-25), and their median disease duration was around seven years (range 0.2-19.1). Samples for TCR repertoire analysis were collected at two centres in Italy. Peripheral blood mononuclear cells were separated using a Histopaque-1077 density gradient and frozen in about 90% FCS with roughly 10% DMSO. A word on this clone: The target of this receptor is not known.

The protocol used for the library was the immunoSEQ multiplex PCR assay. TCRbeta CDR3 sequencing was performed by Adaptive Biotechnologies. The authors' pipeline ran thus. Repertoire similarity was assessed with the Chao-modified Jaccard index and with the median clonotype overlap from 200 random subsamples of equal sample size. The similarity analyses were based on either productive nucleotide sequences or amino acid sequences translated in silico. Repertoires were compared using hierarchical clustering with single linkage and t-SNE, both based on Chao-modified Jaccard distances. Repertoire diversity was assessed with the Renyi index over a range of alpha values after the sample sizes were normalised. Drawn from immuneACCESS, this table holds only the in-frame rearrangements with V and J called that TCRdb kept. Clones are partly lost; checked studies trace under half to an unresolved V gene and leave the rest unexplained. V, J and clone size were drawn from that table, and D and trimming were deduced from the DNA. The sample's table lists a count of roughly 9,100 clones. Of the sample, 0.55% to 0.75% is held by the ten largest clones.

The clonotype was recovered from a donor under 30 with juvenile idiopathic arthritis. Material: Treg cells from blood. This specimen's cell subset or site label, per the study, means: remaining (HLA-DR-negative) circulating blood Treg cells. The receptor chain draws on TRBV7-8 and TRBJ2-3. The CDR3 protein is CASSLVVGTGDTQYF.